These 27 T cell receptor beta chains came from one sample sequenced in a study of T cells in Graves' hyperthyroidism and ophthalmopathy (dated by TCRdb to between 2017 and 2020). The receptor library was made with multiplex PCR. The data were produced on an Illumina HiSeq 2000. The TCR beta CDR3 regions were amplified from the RNA transcripts. For the first round of RT-PCR on the TCR CDR3, the HTBI primer set was used together with the Qiagen OneStep RT-PCR kit. TCRdb reran the public reads through fastp at Q25 and MiXCR, keeping productive beta chains. Rows merge per CDR3 protein into single entries with the most common DNA and genes. Across this sample there are some 580,000 distinct CDR3 sequences, with 15% to 20% seen only once. The ten largest account for less than 3.5% of the sample. Sequencing input: blood. The receptors were sampled from a woman in her forties with Graves' ophthalmopathy.

The table lists this clonotype with many counts. This chain joins TRBV3-1 and TRBJ2-7; D is ambiguous. V gave up 2 bases and J gave up 4 bases, with 15 bases separating them. The CDR3 spans 15 residues. Germline CDR1 is LGHDT and CDR2 is YNNKEL (reference sequence). CDR3 sequence reads: CASSQMARFSYEQYF. The CDR3, as DNA: TGTGCCAGCAGCCAAATGGCTAGATTTTCTTACGAGCAGTACTTC.

The V and J genes are TRBV20-1 and TRBJ1-5; TRBD1 aligns across 9 bases. J lost 6 bases, V lost 5 bases, and 8 bases had no gene match. CDR1 and CDR2 (germline): DFQATT, SNEGSKA (reference sequence). This CDR3 is 14 amino acids long. The CDR3 DNA is TGCAGTGCTGTTCCGGGACAGGGTACTCAGCCCCAGCATTTT. Translating gives CSAVPGQGTQPQHF.

This clonotype was counted many times. The chain couples TRBV30 to TRBJ2-7, with a weak D call TRBD2 (6 bases). The germline V gene has CDR1 GTSNPN and CDR2 SVGIG (reference sequence). The CDR3 extends over 13 amino acids. V lost 3 bases and J lost 2, with 11 bases in between. For the CDR3, the DNA is TGTGCCTGGAGACGGGGGAGTCCCTACGAGCAGTACTTC. Protein: CAWRRGSPYEQYF.

The chain employs TRBV11-1 and TRBJ2-7; the D gene is possibly TRBD2 (6 bases). The germline gives CDR1 SGHAT, CDR2 FQDESV (reference sequence). This CDR3 is 14 amino acids long. Trimming removed 5 bases at V and 3 bases at J, with 14 bases between. CDR3 nucleotide sequence: TGTGCCAGCAGCCTGGACGGGAGCCACTACGAGCAGTACTTC. Translation gives CASSLDGSHYEQYF. The full variable domain, with the rest looked up from reference TRBV11-1 and TRBJ2-7, is EAEVAQSPRYKITEKSQAVAFWCDPISGHATLYWYRQILGQGPELLVQFQDESVVDDSQLPKDRFSAERLKGVDSTLKIQPAELGDSAMYLCASSLDGSHYEQYFGPGTRLTVT.

In its sample, this clonotype was seen many times. This chain connects TRBV12-3 or TRBV12-4 to TRBJ2-1, with 8 positions matching TRBD2. CDR3 length equals 14 residues. The V and J ends lost 6 bases and 6 bases, in that order; junction bases with no gene match: 7. The CDR3 region has the DNA TGTGCCAGCAGCCCCAGCGGGAGAAGCAATGAGCAGTTCTTC. Translation: CASSPSGRSNEQFF.

J is TRBJ2-5 and V is TRBV20-1, with 8 bases lining up with TRBD2. Germline CDR1 is DFQATT and CDR2 is SNEGSKA (reference sequence). V shed 3 bases, J shed 2 bases, and the junction held 8 bases outside the gene matches. This CDR3 spans 15 amino acids. The CDR3 coding sequence is TGCAGTGCTAGCCCCGGGGGGGGTTATCAAGAGACCCAGTACTTC. Translating gives CSASPGGGYQETQYF.

This clonotype appeared a few times. The rearrangement joins TRBV12-3 or TRBV12-4 to TRBJ2-5; D might be TRBD1 (6 bases). The CDR3 sequence is 14 residues long. Trimming removed 2 bases at V and 2 bases at J, with 9 bases between. The CDR3 reads CASSLTQGQETQYF. The CDR3 DNA sequence: TGTGCCAGCAGTTTAACACAGGGACAAGAGACCCAGTACTTC.

This clonotype was found many times. The chain links TRBV11-2 to TRBJ2-7; D is unclear. The germline CDR1 and CDR2 sequences are SGHAT and FQNNGV. The CDR3 loop spans 14 amino acids. Trimming took 5 bases from V and 2 from J, leaving 13 bases between them. The DNA of the CDR3 is TGTGCCAGCAGCGCGTATACCTCTCCCTACGAGCAGTACTTC. Protein: CASSAYTSPYEQYF.

This chain connects TRBV5-1 to TRBJ2-5, with 13 nucleotides matching TRBD2. This CDR3 spans 16 amino acids. Looked up from germline, CDR1 is SGHRS and CDR2 is YFSETQ. V was clipped by 0 bases and J by 3 bases; unmatched bases: 2. The CDR3 DNA is TGCGCCAGCAGCTTGGCGGGACTAGCGGGAAAAGAGACCCAGTACTTC. As protein: CASSLAGLAGKETQYF.

This clonotype was detected a few times. J is TRBJ1-5 and V is TRBV10-2; a possible D gene is TRBD1 (6 bases). Germline V gene data show CDR1 as WSHSY and CDR2 as SAAADI. The CDR3 spans 18 residues. The V and J ends lost 6 bases and 3 bases respectively, with 24 bases between them. This CDR3 reads CASRKKTTTGPVNQPQHF. The CDR3 nucleotides are TGCGCCAGCAGAAAGAAAACAACTACAGGGCCCGTCAATCAGCCCCAGCATTTT.

This clonotype was recorded many times. The gene calls are TRBV7-9 and TRBJ2-1; 10 bases are shared with TRBD2. The V and J ends lost 3 bases and 10 bases, in that order; junction bases with no gene match: 6. There are 14 residues in the CDR3. The germline CDR1 and CDR2 sequences are SEHNR and FQNEAQ (reference sequence). CDR3 residues: CASSFVLAGSEQFF. CDR3 sequence (DNA): TGTGCCAGCAGCTTCGTACTAGCGGGGTCGGAGCAGTTCTTC. Full variable domain (remainder filled in from reference TRBV7-9 and TRBJ2-1): DTGVSQNPRHKITKRGQNVTFRCDPISEHNRLYWYRQTLGQGPEFLTYFQNEAQLEKSRLLSDRFSAERPKGSFSTLEIQRTEQGDSAMYLCASSFVLAGSEQFFGPGTRLTVL.

This rearrangement joins TRBV25-1 to TRBJ2-3, with 7 bases aligning to TRBD1. CDR3 length: 15 residues. The ends lost 8 bases at V and 4 bases at J; junction bases unmatched: 12. Germline V CDR1 and CDR2: MGHDK, SYGVNS. This CDR3 is CASGPLDRDADTQYF. In nucleotides, the CDR3 is TGTGCCAGCGGCCCACTAGACAGGGACGCAGATACGCAGTATTTT.

This clonotype occurred a few times. This rearrangement joins TRBV5-1 to TRBJ2-5, with 7 positions matching TRBD2. Trimming cost V 3 bases and J 5 bases; bases outside gene matches: 10. Per germline, CDR1 SGHRS and CDR2 YFSETQ. The CDR3 is 15 amino acids. In nucleotides, the CDR3 is TGCGCCAGCAGCTCACCTAGCGGAGACGGGGAGACCCAGTACTTC. Protein sequence: CASSSPSGDGETQYF. The entire variable domain, with the rest obtained from reference TRBV5-1 and TRBJ2-5, is as follows: KAGVTQTPRYLIKTRGQQVTLSCSPISGHRSVSWYQQTPGQGLQFLFEYFSETQRNKGNFPGRFSGRQFSNSRSEMNVSTLELGDSALYLCASSSPSGDGETQYFGPGTRLLVL.

This clonotype was observed a handful of times. The rearrangement uses TRBV25-1 and TRBJ2-3; TRBD1 is a possible D gene (6 bases). Germline V gene data show CDR1 as MGHDK and CDR2 as SYGVNS. V was trimmed by 5 bases and J by 5 bases, leaving 14 bases between them. The CDR3 covers 14 residues. The CDR3 bases are TGTGCCAGCAGTTGGTCAGGGGTCAAAGATACGCAGTATTTT. Translated, it gives CASSWSGVKDTQYF. Full variable domain (missing parts from reference TRBV25-1 and TRBJ2-3): EADIYQTPRYLVIGTGKKITLECSQTMGHDKMYWYQQDPGMELHLIHYSYGVNSTEKGDLSSESTVSRIRTEHFPLTLESARPSHTSQYLCASSWSGVKDTQYFGPGTRLTVL.

This clonotype was counted ten times or more. The genes are TRBV28 and TRBJ1-6; 8 bases map to TRBD1. There are 17 residues in the CDR3. The germline V gene has CDR1 MDHEN and CDR2 SYDVKM. The junction had 8 bases not matched to a gene; V was cut back by 6 bases and J by 1 base. The chain's CDR3 is CASRLDRGSSYNSPLHF. The CDR3 nucleotides read TGTGCCAGCAGACTCGACAGGGGAAGTTCCTATAATTCACCCCTCCACTTT.

This clonotype came up many times. The chain combines TRBV6-1 with TRBJ2-3, with D possibly matching TRBD1 (5 bases). CDR1 and CDR2 (germline): MNHNS, SASEGT. Trimming took 0 bases from V and 3 from J, leaving 13 bases between them. There are 16 residues in the CDR3. CDR3 loop: CASSEARRGRTDTQYF. The CDR3, as DNA: TGTGCCAGCAGTGAAGCAAGAAGGGGTAGGACAGATACGCAGTATTTT.

This chain uses TRBV20-1 with TRBJ1-2, with 11 bases that match TRBD1. The CDR3 contains 16 residues. CDR1 is DFQATT and CDR2 is SNEGSKA in the germline V gene (reference sequence). V shed 2 bases and J 8 bases; nucleotides not matched to a gene: 13. This chain's CDR3 is CSARRGGTGGAGGYTF. Written as DNA, the CDR3 is TGCAGTGCTAGAAGAGGGGGGACAGGGGGAGCGGGGGGCTACACCTTC.

V gene TRBV20-1 combines with J gene TRBJ2-1; D possibly uses TRBD1 or TRBD2 (6 bases each). CDR1 and CDR2 from the germline V gene are DFQATT and SNEGSKA (reference sequence). V lost 0 bases and J lost 10, with 16 bases in between. This CDR3 contains 14 residues. This CDR3 is CSARDGGHFGEQFF. Written as DNA, the CDR3 is TGCAGTGCTAGAGATGGGGGGCACTTTGGCGAGCAGTTCTTC.

Comments on this clonotype: A read error may explain this, as a much larger clone is one base away. V gene TRBV6-1 combines with J gene TRBJ2-2; possible D gene TRBD2, 7 bases. Trimming cost V 5 bases and J 4 bases, with 14 bases left between them. There are 15 residues in the CDR3. Germline V CDR1 and CDR2: MNHNS, SASEGT. The CDR3 protein is CASSKGGGATGELFF. Here the CDR3 DNA reads TGTGCCAGCAGTAAAGGCGGGGGCGCCACCGGGGAGCTGTTTTTT.

The sample holds a few counts of this clonotype. This chain connects TRBV18 to TRBJ2-7; D is ambiguous. Germline V gene lookup returns CDR1 KGHSH and CDR2 LQKENI. The CDR3 totals 14 residues. The V and J ends lost 6 bases and 3 bases respectively, with 15 bases between them. DNA of the CDR3: TGTGCCAGCTCCGCAGGAAGCGAGTTCTACGAGCAGTACTTC. This gives the protein CASSAGSEFYEQYF.

This clonotype was recorded many times. The chain combines TRBV20-1 with TRBJ1-1; 7 positions agree with TRBD1. This CDR3 comprises 13 residues. V lost 3 bases to trimming and J lost 7 bases; unmatched junction nucleotides: 8. In germline, CDR1 is DFQATT, CDR2 SNEGSKA (reference sequence). CDR3 residues: CSASRGGAYEAFF. CDR3 nucleotides: TGCAGTGCTAGCCGAGGGGGCGCTTATGAAGCTTTCTTT.

This clonotype came up once. This chain uses TRBV2 with TRBJ2-1; 9 bases align to TRBD2. From germline, CDR1 is SNHLY and CDR2 FYNNEI. V lost 2 bases to trimming and J lost 4 bases; unmatched junction nucleotides: 9. The CDR3 covers 17 residues. CDR3 in amino acids: CASSEWLAGEGYNEQFF. In DNA, the CDR3 is TGTGCCAGCAGTGAATGGTTAGCGGGAGAGGGGTACAATGAGCAGTTCTTC.

This clonotype has a count of ten or more. This CDR3 reads CASSPHHPTGGEETQYF. The DNA for the CDR3 is TGTGCCAGCAGTCCCCACCATCCCACAGGGGGCGAGGAGACCCAGTACTTC. This sequence joins TRBV28 and TRBJ2-5; 9 nucleotides line up with TRBD1. The CDR3 totals 17 residues. Germline trimming cut 5 bases from V and 5 bases from J; bases unmatched to any gene: 15. The germline CDR1 and CDR2 sequences are MDHEN and SYDVKM.

The chain employs TRBV6-1 and TRBJ2-5; TRBD2 matches 10 bases. The CDR3 length is 15 residues. Germline V gives CDR1 MNHNS, CDR2 SASEGT. With 6 bases clipped from V and 4 bases from J, the junction kept 8 bases outside the gene matches. The DNA of the CDR3 is TGTGCCAGCAGGCGCCAGGGACTAGCGAGAGAGACCCAGTACTTC. Encoded protein: CASRRQGLARETQYF.

At least ten counts were recorded for this clonotype. The rearrangement links TRBV28 to TRBJ1-2, with TRBD1 as a possible D gene (5 bases). V lost 5 bases and J lost 0, with 13 bases in between. From germline, CDR1 is MDHEN and CDR2 SYDVKM. This CDR3 region has 15 residues. CDR3 DNA: TGTGCCAGCAGTCACTCTGGGGGACCTAACTATGGCTACACCTTC. As protein: CASSHSGGPNYGYTF.

The CDR3 DNA follows: TGTGCCAGCAGTGAAGCGCTGGGCAAAAGAAGGGAGACCCAGTACTTC. This sequence encodes CASSEALGKRRETQYF. V and J are TRBV2 and TRBJ2-5; D is uncertain. The CDR3 sequence is 16 residues long. Trimming pared 0 bases from V and 5 bases from J, leaving 16 bases between. Germline V gene data show CDR1 as SNHLY and CDR2 as FYNNEI.

On this clonotype itself: The conserved closing phenylalanine or tryptophan is absent in this CDR3, likely reflecting a read error. DNA for the CDR3: TGTGCCTGGAGTGGCCTTGGGGAGACCCAGTACTCC. It encodes CAWSGLGETQYS. The chain has TRBV30 and TRBJ2-5, with D unresolved. CDR3 size: 12 residues. Trimming pared 1 base from V and 5 bases from J, leaving 8 bases between. Germline V gene sequence: CDR1 GTSNPN, CDR2 SVGIG (reference sequence).